These 4 T cell receptor beta chains originate from one sample sequenced in a study of regulatory T cells in long-lasting Graves disease. Assembly of TCR beta libraries relied on iRepertoire HTBI primers together with Arm-PCR of CDR3 regions. TCRdb processed the multiplex PCR reads anew with MiXCR; each CDR3 protein has one entry. The sample contains hundreds of thousands of distinct CDR3 sequences, under 20% of which appear only once. As to time point: newly diagnosed GD, antithyroid drugs for less than 3 months. Extracted RNA from PBMCs served as the source of the TCR library. The same data also went into a second study, on T cells in Graves' hyperthyroidism and ophthalmopathy.

The source was peripheral blood mononuclear cells (PBMCs), collected at new diagnosis, from a patient treated with antithyroid drugs. The source of these receptors is a woman aged 25 to 39 with Graves disease.

This clonotype was recorded many times. The rearrangement joins TRBV27 to TRBJ2-7; D possibly matches TRBD1 or TRBD2 (5 bases each). Germline-derived CDR1 and CDR2 are MNHEY and SMNVEV (reference sequence). Trimming took off 5 bases at V and 3 bases at J, with 20 bases between the two ends. The CDR3 has 16 residues. CDR3 sequence (DNA): TGTGCCAGCAGTGACAGTATGGGGGAGATAATCTACGAGCAGTACTTC. This sequence encodes CASSDSMGEIIYEQYF.

This clonotype was counted a few times. J is TRBJ2-3 and V is TRBV4-1; 10 nucleotides line up with TRBD1. The CDR3 is 18 residues long. Losses at the gene ends were 1 base for V and 1 base for J; bases not matched to a gene: 8. Germline CDR1 and CDR2: MGHRA and YSYEKL. The CDR3 DNA reads as TGCGCCAGCAGCCAAGTGTCTTACGGGACAGGGGGCACAGATACGCAGTATTTT. This codes for CASSQVSYGTGGTDTQYF.

This clonotype was counted ten times or more. The chain uses TRBV2 and TRBJ1-6, with a possible D match to TRBD1 (5 bases). Germline-derived CDR1 and CDR2 are SNHLY and FYNNEI. The CDR3 totals 14 residues. V gave up 6 bases and J gave up 10 bases, with 16 bases separating them. The CDR3 coding sequence is TGTGCCAGCAGCGAGGGACGGAGCGAGTCACCCCTCCACTTT. This encodes CASSEGRSESPLHF.

Ten or more counts support this clonotype. This chain links TRBV5-1 with TRBJ2-1; D is possibly TRBD1 (6 bases). CDR1 and CDR2 from the germline V gene are SGHRS and YFSETQ. V gave up 4 bases and J gave up 0 bases, with 14 bases separating them. CDR3 size: 16 residues. This chain's CDR3 is CASSPITGSSYNEQFF. In DNA, the CDR3 is TGCGCCAGCAGCCCCATAACAGGGAGCTCCTACAATGAGCAGTTCTTC.